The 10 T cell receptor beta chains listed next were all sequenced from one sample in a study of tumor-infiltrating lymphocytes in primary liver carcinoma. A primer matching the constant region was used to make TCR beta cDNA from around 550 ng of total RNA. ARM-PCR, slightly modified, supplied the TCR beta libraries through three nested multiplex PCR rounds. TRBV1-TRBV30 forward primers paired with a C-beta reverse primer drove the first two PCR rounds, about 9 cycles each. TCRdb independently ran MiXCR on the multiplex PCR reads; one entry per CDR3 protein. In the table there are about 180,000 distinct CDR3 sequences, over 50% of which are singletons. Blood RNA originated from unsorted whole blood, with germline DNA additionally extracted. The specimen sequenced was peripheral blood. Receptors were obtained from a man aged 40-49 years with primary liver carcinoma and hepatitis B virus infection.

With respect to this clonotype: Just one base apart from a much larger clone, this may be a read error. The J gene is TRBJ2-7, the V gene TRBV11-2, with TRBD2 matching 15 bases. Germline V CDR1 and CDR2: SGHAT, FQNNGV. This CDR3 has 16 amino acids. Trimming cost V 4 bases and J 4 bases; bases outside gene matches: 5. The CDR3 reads CASSSGLAGGWYEQYF. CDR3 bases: TGTGCCAGCAGCTCGGGACTAGCGGGAGGTTGGTACGAGCAGTACTTC.

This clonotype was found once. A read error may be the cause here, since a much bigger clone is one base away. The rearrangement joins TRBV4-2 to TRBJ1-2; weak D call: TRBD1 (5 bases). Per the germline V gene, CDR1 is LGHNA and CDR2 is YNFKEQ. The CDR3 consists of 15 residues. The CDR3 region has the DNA TGTGTCAGCAGCCAAGAGACCGCCAGGGAAGGTGGCTACACCTTC. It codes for CVSSQETAREGGYTF.

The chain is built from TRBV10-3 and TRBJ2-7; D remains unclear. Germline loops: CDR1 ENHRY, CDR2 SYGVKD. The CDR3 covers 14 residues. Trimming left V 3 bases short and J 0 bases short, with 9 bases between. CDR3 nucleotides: TGTGCCATCAGTGAAGGCGTCAACTCCTACGAGCAGTACTTC. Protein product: CAISEGVNSYEQYF.

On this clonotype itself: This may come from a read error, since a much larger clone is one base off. DNA for the CDR3: TGTGCCAGCAGCTCTGGACAGATCTCTGGGGCCGACGTCCTGACTTTC. It encodes CASSSGQISGADVLTF. This chain joins TRBV11-3 and TRBJ2-6, with a weak D call TRBD1 (6 bases). The CDR3 consists of 16 residues. Per germline, CDR1 SGHNT and CDR2 YENEEA.

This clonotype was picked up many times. CDR3 nucleotide sequence: TGTGCCAGCAGTTTCAGACGGGAGACCCAGTACTTC. Its translation is CASSFRRETQYF. This chain links TRBV28 with TRBJ2-5; D not resolved. The CDR3 is 12 amino acids. Trimming removed 3 bases at V and 5 bases at J, with 7 bases between. Per the germline V gene, CDR1 is MDHEN and CDR2 is SYDVKM.

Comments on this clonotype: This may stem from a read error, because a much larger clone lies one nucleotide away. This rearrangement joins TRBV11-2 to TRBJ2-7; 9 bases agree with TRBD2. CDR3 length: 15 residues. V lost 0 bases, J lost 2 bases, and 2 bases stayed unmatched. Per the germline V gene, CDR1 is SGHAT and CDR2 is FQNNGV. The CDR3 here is CASSLDPSGAYEQYF. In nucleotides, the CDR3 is TGTGCCAGCAGCTTAGATCCTAGCGGGGCCTACGAGCAGTACTTC.

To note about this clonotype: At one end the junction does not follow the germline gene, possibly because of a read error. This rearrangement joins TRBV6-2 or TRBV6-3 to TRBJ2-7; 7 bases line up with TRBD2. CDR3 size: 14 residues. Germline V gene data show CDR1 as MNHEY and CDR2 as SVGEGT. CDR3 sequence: CSSSYSRESYEQYF. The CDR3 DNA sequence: TGTTCCAGCAGTTACTCGCGGGAGTCCTACGAACAGTACTTC.

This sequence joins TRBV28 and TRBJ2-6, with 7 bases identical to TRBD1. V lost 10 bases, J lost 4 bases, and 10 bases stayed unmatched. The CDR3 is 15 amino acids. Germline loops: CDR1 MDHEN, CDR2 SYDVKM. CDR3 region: CATSPTGVGANVLTF. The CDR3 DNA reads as TGTGCCACCTCCCCCACAGGGGTAGGGGCCAACGTCCTGACTTTC.

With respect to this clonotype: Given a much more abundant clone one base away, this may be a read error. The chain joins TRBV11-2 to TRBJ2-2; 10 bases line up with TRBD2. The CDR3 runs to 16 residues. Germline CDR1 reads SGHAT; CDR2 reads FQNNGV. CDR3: CASSLSLAGAHGDLFF. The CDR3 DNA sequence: TGTGCCAGCAGCTTAAGTCTAGCGGGAGCGCACGGGGACCTGTTTTTT. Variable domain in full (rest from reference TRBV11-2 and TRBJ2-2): EAGVAQSPRYKIIEKRQSVAFWCNPISGHATLYWYQQILGQGPKLLIQFQNNGVVDDSQLPKDRFSAERLKGVDSTLKIQPAKLEDSAVYLCASSLSLAGAHGDLFFGEGSRLTVL.

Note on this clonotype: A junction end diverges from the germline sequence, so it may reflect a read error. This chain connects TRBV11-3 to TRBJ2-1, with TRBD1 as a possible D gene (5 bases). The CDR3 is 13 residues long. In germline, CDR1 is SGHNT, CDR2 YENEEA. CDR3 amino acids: CASSEVPGNEQFF. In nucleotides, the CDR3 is TGTGCCAGCAGCGAAGTACCAGGGAATGAGCAGTTCTTT.